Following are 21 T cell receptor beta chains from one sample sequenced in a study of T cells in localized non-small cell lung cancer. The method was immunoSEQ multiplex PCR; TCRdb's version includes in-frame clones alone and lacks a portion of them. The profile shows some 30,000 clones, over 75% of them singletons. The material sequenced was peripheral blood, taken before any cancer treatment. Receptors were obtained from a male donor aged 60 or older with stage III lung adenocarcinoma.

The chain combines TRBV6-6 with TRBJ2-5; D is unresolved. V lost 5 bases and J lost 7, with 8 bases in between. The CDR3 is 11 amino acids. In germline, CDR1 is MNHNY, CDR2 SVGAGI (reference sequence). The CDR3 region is CASSPPGTQYF. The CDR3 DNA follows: TGTGCCAGCAGTCCCCCCGGGACCCAGTACTTC.

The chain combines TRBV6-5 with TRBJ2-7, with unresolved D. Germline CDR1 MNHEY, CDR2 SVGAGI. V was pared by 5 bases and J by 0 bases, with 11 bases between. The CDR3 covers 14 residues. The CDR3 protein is CASSKTQSSYEQYF. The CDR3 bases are TGTGCCAGCAGTAAGACACAAAGCTCCTACGAGCAGTACTTC.

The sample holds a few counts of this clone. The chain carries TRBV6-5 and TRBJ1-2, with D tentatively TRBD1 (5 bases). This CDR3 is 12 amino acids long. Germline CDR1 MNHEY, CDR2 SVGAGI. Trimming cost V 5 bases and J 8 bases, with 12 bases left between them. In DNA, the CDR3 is TGTGCCAGCAGTAGGGACGGATTGGGCTACACCTTC. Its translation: CASSRDGLGYTF.

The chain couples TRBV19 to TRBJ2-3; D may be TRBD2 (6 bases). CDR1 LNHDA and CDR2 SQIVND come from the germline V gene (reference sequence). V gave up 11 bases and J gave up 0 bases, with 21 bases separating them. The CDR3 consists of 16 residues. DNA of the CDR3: TGTGCCGGGGACTTGCTCATAACGATTAGCACAGATACGCAGTATTTT. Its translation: CAGDLLITISTDTQYF.

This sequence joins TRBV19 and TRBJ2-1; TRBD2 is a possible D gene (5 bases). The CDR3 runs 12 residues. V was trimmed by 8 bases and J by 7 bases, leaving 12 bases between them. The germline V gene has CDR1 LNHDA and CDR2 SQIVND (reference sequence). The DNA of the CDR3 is TGTGCCAGTTTCCGTGCGGGTAATGAGCAGTTCTTC. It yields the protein CASFRAGNEQFF. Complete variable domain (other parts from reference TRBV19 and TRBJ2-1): DGGITQSPKYLFRKEGQNVTLSCEQNLNHDAMYWYRQDPGQGLRLIYYSQIVNDFQKGDIAEGYSVSREKKESFPLTVTSAQKNPTAFYLCASFRAGNEQFFGPGTRLTVL.

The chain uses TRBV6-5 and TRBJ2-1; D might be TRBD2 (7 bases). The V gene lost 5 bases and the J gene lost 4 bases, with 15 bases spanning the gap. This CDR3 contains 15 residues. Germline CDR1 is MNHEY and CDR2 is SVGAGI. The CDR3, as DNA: TGTGCCAGCAGTCGGGAGGACAGCCGATACAATGAGCAGTTCTTC. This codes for CASSREDSRYNEQFF.

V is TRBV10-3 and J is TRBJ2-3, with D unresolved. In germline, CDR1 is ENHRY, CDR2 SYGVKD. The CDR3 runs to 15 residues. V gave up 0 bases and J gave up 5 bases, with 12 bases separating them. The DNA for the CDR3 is TGTGCCATCAGTGAGTCCGAAGCTCCCATAGATACGCAGTATTTT. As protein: CAISESEAPIDTQYF.

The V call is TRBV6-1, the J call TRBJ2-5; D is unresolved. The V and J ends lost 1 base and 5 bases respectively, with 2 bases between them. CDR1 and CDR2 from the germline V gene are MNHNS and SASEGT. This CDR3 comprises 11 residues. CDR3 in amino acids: CASSEGETQYF. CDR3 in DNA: TGTGCCAGCAGTGAAGGGGAGACCCAGTACTTC.

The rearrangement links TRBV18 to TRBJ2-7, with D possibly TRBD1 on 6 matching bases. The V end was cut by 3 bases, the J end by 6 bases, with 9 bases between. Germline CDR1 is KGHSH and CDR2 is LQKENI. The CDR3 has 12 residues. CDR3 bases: TGTGCCAGCTCACCCCAGGGGTTCGAGCAGTACTTC. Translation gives CASSPQGFEQYF. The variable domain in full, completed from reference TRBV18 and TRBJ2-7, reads NAGVMQNPRHLVRRRGQEARLRCSPMKGHSHVYWYRQLPEEGLKFMVYLQKENIIDESGMPKERFSAEFPKEGPSILRIQQVVRGDSAAYFCASSPQGFEQYFGPGTRLTVT.

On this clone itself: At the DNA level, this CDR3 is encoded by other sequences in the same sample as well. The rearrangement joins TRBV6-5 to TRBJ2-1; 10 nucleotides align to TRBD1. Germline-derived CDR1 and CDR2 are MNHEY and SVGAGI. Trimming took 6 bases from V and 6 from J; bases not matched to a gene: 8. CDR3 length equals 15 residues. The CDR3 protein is CASSPGTGAFNEQFF. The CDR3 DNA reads TGTGCCAGCAGCCCCGGGACAGGGGCTTTCAATGAGCAGTTCTTC.

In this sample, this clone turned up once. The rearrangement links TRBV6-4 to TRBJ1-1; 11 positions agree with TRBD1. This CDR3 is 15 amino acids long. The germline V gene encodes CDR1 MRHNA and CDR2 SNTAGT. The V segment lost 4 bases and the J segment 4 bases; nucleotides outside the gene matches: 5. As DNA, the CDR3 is TGTGCCAGCAGTGCGCGGACAGGGGGCGTCACTGAAGCTTTCTTT. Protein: CASSARTGGVTEAFF.

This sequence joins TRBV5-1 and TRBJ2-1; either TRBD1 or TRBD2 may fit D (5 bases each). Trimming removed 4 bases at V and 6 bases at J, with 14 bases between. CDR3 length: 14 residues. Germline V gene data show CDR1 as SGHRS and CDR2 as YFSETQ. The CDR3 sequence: CASSLGASANEQFF. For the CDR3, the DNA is TGCGCCAGCAGCCTCGGGGCCTCAGCCAATGAGCAGTTCTTC. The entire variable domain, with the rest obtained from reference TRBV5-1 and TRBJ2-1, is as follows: KAGVTQTPRYLIKTRGQQVTLSCSPISGHRSVSWYQQTPGQGLQFLFEYFSETQRNKGNFPGRFSGRQFSNSRSEMNVSTLELGDSALYLCASSLGASANEQFFGPGTRLTVL.

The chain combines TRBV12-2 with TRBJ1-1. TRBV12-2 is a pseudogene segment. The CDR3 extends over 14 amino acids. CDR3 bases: TGTGCAAGTCGCCACCGGTGTGTGGGCACTGAAGCTTTCTTT. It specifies CASRHRCVGTEAFF.

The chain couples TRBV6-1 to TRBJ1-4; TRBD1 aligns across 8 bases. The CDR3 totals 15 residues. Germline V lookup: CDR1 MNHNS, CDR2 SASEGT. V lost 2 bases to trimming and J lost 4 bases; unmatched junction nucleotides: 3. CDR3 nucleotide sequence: TGTGCCAGCAGTGAAAGACAGGGGTTTAATGAAAAACTGTTTTTT. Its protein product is CASSERQGFNEKLFF.

The CDR3 loop reads CASSLASGGPDEQYF. The CDR3 bases are TGTGCCAGCAGCTTAGCGTCGGGAGGGCCGGACGAGCAGTACTTC. This chain connects TRBV7-9 to TRBJ2-7, with TRBD2 matching over 8 bases. The CDR3 length is 15 residues. CDR1 SEHNR and CDR2 FQNEAQ come from the germline V gene (reference sequence). The junction had 6 bases not matched to a gene; V was cut back by 0 bases and J by 5 bases. Looking up the rest from reference TRBV7-9 and TRBJ2-7 gives the full variable domain: DTGVSQNPRHKITKRGQNVTFRCDPISEHNRLYWYRQTLGQGPEFLTYFQNEAQLEKSRLLSDRFSAERPKGSFSTLEIQRTEQGDSAMYLCASSLASGGPDEQYFGPGTRLTVT.

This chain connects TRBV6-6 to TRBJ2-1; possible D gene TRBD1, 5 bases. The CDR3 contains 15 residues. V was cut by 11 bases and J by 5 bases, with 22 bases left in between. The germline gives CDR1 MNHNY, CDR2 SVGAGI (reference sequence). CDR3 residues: CACNRGQNINNEQFF. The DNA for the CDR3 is TGTGCCTGCAATAGGGGCCAGAACATTAACAATGAGCAGTTCTTC.

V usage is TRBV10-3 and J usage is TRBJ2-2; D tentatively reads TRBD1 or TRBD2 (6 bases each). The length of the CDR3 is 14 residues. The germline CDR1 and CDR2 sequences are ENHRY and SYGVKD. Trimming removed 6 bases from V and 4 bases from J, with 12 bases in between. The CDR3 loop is CAIREGGFTGELFF. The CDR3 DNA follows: TGTGCCATCAGGGAGGGGGGCTTCACCGGGGAGCTGTTTTTT.

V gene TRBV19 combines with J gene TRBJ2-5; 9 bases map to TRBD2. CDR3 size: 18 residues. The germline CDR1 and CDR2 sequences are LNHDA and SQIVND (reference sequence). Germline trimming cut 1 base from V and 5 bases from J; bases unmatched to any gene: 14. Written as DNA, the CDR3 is TGTGCCAGTAGTATAGCGCAGGGGCGGGAGGGTTTCATGGAGACCCAGTACTTC. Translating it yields CASSIAQGREGFMETQYF.

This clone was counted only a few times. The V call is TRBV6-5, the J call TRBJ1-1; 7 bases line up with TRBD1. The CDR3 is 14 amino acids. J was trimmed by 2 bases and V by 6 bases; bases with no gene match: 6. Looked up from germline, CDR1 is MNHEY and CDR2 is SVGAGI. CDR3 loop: CASRSGTANTEAFF. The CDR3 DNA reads TGTGCCAGCAGGTCCGGGACAGCTAACACTGAAGCTTTCTTT.

The CDR3 nucleotides are TGTGCCAGCAGTGAAAGGGGACTGAACACAGATACGCAGTATTTT. Protein product: CASSERGLNTDTQYF. The chain combines TRBV2 with TRBJ2-3; D is perhaps TRBD2 (6 bases). Per germline, CDR1 SNHLY and CDR2 FYNNEI. CDR3 length: 15 residues. Trimming shortened V by 2 bases and J by 2 bases, and 11 bases separated the two germline ends. Complete variable domain (other parts from reference TRBV2 and TRBJ2-3): EPEVTQTPSHQVTQMGQEVILRCVPISNHLYFYWYRQILGQKVEFLVSFYNNEISEKSEIFDDQFSVERPDGSNFTLKIRSTKLEDSAMYFCASSERGLNTDTQYFGPGTRLTVL.

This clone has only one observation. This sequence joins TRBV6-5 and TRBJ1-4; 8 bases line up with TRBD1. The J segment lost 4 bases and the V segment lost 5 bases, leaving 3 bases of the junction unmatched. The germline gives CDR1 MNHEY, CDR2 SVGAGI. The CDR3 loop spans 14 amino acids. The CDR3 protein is CASSMTGVNEKLFF. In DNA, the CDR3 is TGTGCCAGCAGTATGACAGGGGTTAATGAAAAACTGTTTTTT.